This T cell receptor beta chain was profiled in a study of OX40 agonist ivuxolimab in advanced cancers. For the study at large: Ivuxolimab is an agonistic anti-OX40 (CD134) antibody, and patients were treated with it. Partial responses, seen in three patients, involved one hepatocellular carcinoma and two cutaneous melanomas. The study gave patients intravenous ivuxolimab at 0.01 to 10 mg/kg every 2 weeks.

Patients with autoimmune history or systemic immunosuppression were excluded. Sequenced by immunoSEQ multiplex PCR; TCRdb stores in-frame clones only, minus some. The table records some 130,000 clones, 75% to 90% of them present only once. The CDR3 runs 12 residues. Trimming stripped 7 bases from V and 7 bases from J, with 13 bases between. Germline V lookup: CDR1 MNHEY, CDR2 SVGAGI. In its sample, this clone was seen a few times. The specimen comprised CD4+ or CD8+ T cells sorted from blood, sampled in a trial of the OX40 agonist ivuxolimab. The rearrangement uses TRBV6-5 and TRBJ1-2; D perhaps matches TRBD1 (5 bases). The receptor was isolated from an adult with an advanced solid tumor such as melanoma, head and neck, liver or kidney cancer. The CDR3 here is CASTPVGTGYTF. As DNA, the CDR3 is TGTGCCAGCACCCCAGTAGGGACTGGCTACACCTTC.